The 14 T cell receptor beta chains given below trace back to one sample, sequenced in a study of blood T cell repertoires in COVID-19. Generated by immunoSEQ multiplex PCR, the TCRdb table keeps only in-frame clones and is missing some. Here the sample spans over 90,000 clones, nearly 90% being singletons. Source material: peripheral blood. The receptor set was obtained from a man aged 50-59 years with active COVID-19.

The V call is TRBV5-6, the J call TRBJ1-1, with D uncertain. The CDR3 consists of 13 residues. V was cut by 7 bases and J by 6 bases, with 16 bases left in between. Per the germline V gene, CDR1 is SGHDT and CDR2 is YYEEEE. The chain's CDR3 is CASGRPWEPEAFF. The CDR3 nucleotides are TGTGCCAGCGGCCGACCCTGGGAGCCTGAAGCTTTCTTT.

The CDR3 here is CASSRHLSGNTIYF. The CDR3, as DNA: TGTGCCAGCAGCAGACATCTATCTGGAAACACCATATATTTT. The chain recombines TRBV6-5 with TRBJ1-3; the D is unclear. This CDR3 region has 14 residues. V was shortened by 6 bases and J by 1 base, with 10 bases between the two germline ends. Germline CDR1 MNHEY, CDR2 SVGAGI.

The chain combines TRBV6-5 with TRBJ2-5; weak D call: TRBD2 (6 bases). From germline, CDR1 is MNHEY and CDR2 SVGAGI. The CDR3 sequence is 15 residues long. V lost 10 bases and J lost 1, with 19 bases in between. CDR3 bases: TGTGCCACCTCACCCGGGGGTGGCGGCCAAGAGACCCAGTACTTC. This encodes CATSPGGGGQETQYF.

This clone was recorded once. V is TRBV7-9 and J is TRBJ2-2, with D possibly TRBD1 on 5 matching bases. The CDR3 has 15 residues. The V gene lost 1 base and the J gene lost 4 bases, with 10 bases spanning the gap. Germline CDR1 reads SEHNR; CDR2 reads FQNEAQ (reference sequence). CDR3 nucleotide sequence: TGTGCCAGCAGCTTAGGGGGCCGGAGCACCGGGGAGCTGTTTTTT. Its translation is CASSLGGRSTGELFF. Based on the CDR3 plus reference TRBV7-9 and TRBJ2-2, the full variable domain is DTGVSQNPRHKITKRGQNVTFRCDPISEHNRLYWYRQTLGQGPEFLTYFQNEAQLEKSRLLSDRFSAERPKGSFSTLEIQRTEQGDSAMYLCASSLGGRSTGELFFGEGSRLTVL.

This clone came up a few times. The CDR3 sequence is CASSQDSNAPIYEQYF. As DNA, the CDR3 is TGCGCCAGCAGCCAAGATAGTAATGCCCCTATCTACGAGCAGTACTTC. V is TRBV4-1 and J is TRBJ2-7; D gene ambiguous. Germline CDR1 and CDR2: MGHRA and YSYEKL. V was clipped by 0 bases and J by 3 bases, with 15 bases between them. This CDR3 contains 16 residues.

This clone has just a few counts. V gene TRBV19 combines with J gene TRBJ1-6, with a weak D call TRBD1 (5 bases). CDR3 length equals 16 residues. The V and J ends lost 6 bases and 9 bases respectively, with 21 bases between them. Germline CDR1 and CDR2: LNHDA and SQIVND (reference sequence). CDR3 amino acids: CASSPRGERSGSPLHF. For the CDR3, the DNA is TGTGCCAGTAGCCCGCGGGGGGAACGGAGTGGTTCACCCCTCCACTTT.

This chain links TRBV9 with TRBJ2-2; 8 bases line up with TRBD2. This CDR3 is 16 amino acids long. Germline V gene data show CDR1 as SGDLS and CDR2 as YYNGEE. V trimming: 4 bases; J trimming: 5 bases; junction bases outside the gene matches: 10. The CDR3 DNA reads as TGTGCCAGCAGCCCTCGAGTCGGCGGGGGGACCGGGGAGCTGTTTTTT. It specifies CASSPRVGGGTGELFF.

This sequence joins TRBV18 and TRBJ2-7; possible D gene TRBD1, 6 bases. V lost 2 bases, J lost 4 bases, and 9 bases lay in between. Germline V lookup: CDR1 KGHSH, CDR2 LQKENI. The CDR3 is made up of 13 amino acids. Here the CDR3 DNA reads TGTGCCAGCTCACCAGAACAGGGATACGAGCAGTACTTC. Translated: CASSPEQGYEQYF.

This sequence joins TRBV4-3 and TRBJ2-1; the match to TRBD2 covers 9 bases. Germline V gene data show CDR1 as LGHNA and CDR2 as YSLEER. The CDR3 is 17 amino acids. V lost 0 bases, J lost 7 bases, and 10 bases stayed unmatched. DNA for the CDR3: TGCGCCAGCAGCCAAGATATAAGTCCTAGCGGGGTAAATGAGCAGTTCTTC. Encoded protein: CASSQDISPSGVNEQFF.

Turning to this clone: At one of its ends the junction is not consistent with the germline gene, which may arise from a read error. The rearrangement uses TRBV7-7 and TRBJ2-1, with 8 nucleotides matching TRBD2. This CDR3 has 16 amino acids. The germline V gene encodes CDR1 SSHAT and CDR2 FNYEAQ (reference sequence). CDR3 DNA: TGTGCTAGCAGCTTATATCAAGCGGGGGTACCTGGTGAGCAGTTCTTC. Amino acids: CASSLYQAGVPGEQFF.

This clone has more than one count but fewer than ten. The chain joins TRBV7-9 to TRBJ2-2, with D perhaps TRBD1 (6 bases). This CDR3 comprises 14 residues. Germline V CDR1 and CDR2: SEHNR, FQNEAQ (reference sequence). V lost 5 bases, J lost 5 bases, and 12 bases lay in between. The CDR3 bases are TGTGCCAGCAGCCCCAGAGGGGGTACCGGGGAGCTGTTTTTT. It specifies CASSPRGGTGELFF.

The chain's CDR3 is CASSLDRGRENEKLFF. The CDR3 region has the DNA TGTGCCAGCAGCTTAGACCGGGGACGGGAGAATGAAAAACTGTTTTTT. This chain joins TRBV7-8 and TRBJ1-4; D might be TRBD1 (5 bases). The CDR3 contains 16 residues. Germline V gene lookup returns CDR1 SGHVS and CDR2 FQNEAQ. With 1 base removed from V and 5 bases from J, the gap between germline ends came to 14 bases.

The chain couples TRBV18 to TRBJ2-2, with 7 bases matching TRBD1. Per the germline V gene, CDR1 is KGHSH and CDR2 is LQKENI. Unmatched junction bases numbered 9, after V lost 4 bases and J lost 4 bases. The CDR3 totals 16 residues. The DNA of the CDR3 is TGTGCCAGCTCACTAAGGACAGGACCCGCCACCGGGGAGCTGTTTTTT. Amino acid sequence: CASSLRTGPATGELFF.

This chain connects TRBV7-9 to TRBJ1-1; TRBD1 might be the D (6 bases). Trimming cost V 4 bases and J 1 base, with 10 bases left between them. CDR1 is SEHNR and CDR2 is FQNEAQ in the germline V gene (reference sequence). This CDR3 spans 14 amino acids. The CDR3 region has the DNA TGTGCCAGCAGCTCAAAACAGGGGAACACTGAAGCTTTCTTT. This encodes CASSSKQGNTEAFF. Full variable domain (outside the CDR3, taken from reference TRBV7-9 and TRBJ1-1): DTGVSQNPRHKITKRGQNVTFRCDPISEHNRLYWYRQTLGQGPEFLTYFQNEAQLEKSRLLSDRFSAERPKGSFSTLEIQRTEQGDSAMYLCASSSKQGNTEAFFGQGTRLTVV.